A single sample gave rise to the 18 T cell receptor beta chains below, sequenced in a study of cytomegalovirus exposure and HLA in healthy donors listed by TCRdb under 2017. Libraries were prepared through the immunoSEQ multiplex PCR assay. A mixture of 60 forward primers for TCR Vbeta segments and 13 reverse primers for TCR Jbeta segments was used in the multiplex PCR. TCRdb obtained this table from immuneACCESS and retained in-frame rearrangements with V and J assigned. These tables miss some clones; where compared with another copy, unresolved V genes account for less than half of the shortfall, and the remainder is unexplained. In this sample the table shows around 96,000 clones, roughly three fifths of which occur a single time. The ten most abundant clones make up 3% to 3.5% of the sample. The sequenced sample consisted of PBMCs. These receptors came from a man aged 55 to 70 in good health and CMV-seronegative.

CDR3 coding DNA: TGTGCCAGCAGAGGACTAGGAAACACCGGGGAGCTGTTTTTT. Translating it yields CASRGLGNTGELFF. The genes are TRBV6-5 and TRBJ2-2, with 7 bases matching TRBD2. Germline CDR1 and CDR2: MNHEY and SVGAGI. The CDR3 is 14 residues long. Trimming removed 6 bases from V and 2 bases from J; junction bases left unmatched: 3.

The rearrangement uses TRBV5-1 and TRBJ1-4; a possible D gene is TRBD1 (6 bases). The germline V and J ends were trimmed by 4 bases and 0 bases, with 22 bases remaining between them. This CDR3 has 19 residues. Germline V gene lookup returns CDR1 SGHRS and CDR2 YFSETQ. The CDR3 nucleotides are TGCGCCAGCAGCCCGGGGAACAGGACAGATCTTGCAACTAATGAAAAACTGTTTTTT. Translated, it gives CASSPGNRTDLATNEKLFF. Combining the CDR3 with reference TRBV5-1 and TRBJ1-4 gives the whole variable domain KAGVTQTPRYLIKTRGQQVTLSCSPISGHRSVSWYQQTPGQGLQFLFEYFSETQRNKGNFPGRFSGRQFSNSRSEMNVSTLELGDSALYLCASSPGNRTDLATNEKLFFGSGTQLSVL.

The chain has TRBV5-1 and TRBJ1-4; TRBD1 matches at 8 bases. There are 14 residues in the CDR3. Unmatched junction bases numbered 6, after V lost 3 bases and J lost 8 bases. The V gene's germline CDR1 is SGHRS and CDR2 YFSETQ. The DNA of the CDR3 is TGCGCCAGCAGCTGGCAGGGGGCTGGAGAAAAACTGTTTTTT. This translates into CASSWQGAGEKLFF.

The V and J genes are TRBV27 and TRBJ2-3; 9 bases map to TRBD2. From germline, CDR1 is MNHEY and CDR2 SMNVEV (reference sequence). J was trimmed by 6 bases and V by 3 bases; bases with no gene match: 10. This CDR3 has 16 residues. The CDR3 DNA sequence: TGTGCCAGCAGTTTGGGCACCCTAGCGGGAAAGGATACGCAGTATTTT. Its protein product is CASSLGTLAGKDTQYF.

This chain joins TRBV6-4 and TRBJ2-3, with 12 nucleotides matching TRBD2. Trimming removed 6 bases from V and 6 bases from J; junction bases left unmatched: 4. The CDR3 runs to 14 residues. Germline V lookup: CDR1 MRHNA, CDR2 SNTAGT. DNA for the CDR3: TGTGCCAGCAGCGCTAGCGGGGGGGCGGATACGCAGTATTTT. This codes for CASSASGGADTQYF.

V gene TRBV18 combines with J gene TRBJ2-3; possibly TRBD2 for D (5 bases). The CDR3 consists of 19 residues. V lost 0 bases and J 1 base, leaving 20 bases between the germline ends. Germline V gene sequence: CDR1 KGHSH, CDR2 LQKENI. CDR3 DNA: TGTGCCAGCTCACCACCCTCCACCGGCGGGTTCCTAGGCACAGATACGCAGTATTTT. Its protein is CASSPPSTGGFLGTDTQYF. Using reference TRBV18 and TRBJ2-3 for the parts outside the CDR3, the full variable domain is NAGVMQNPRHLVRRRGQEARLRCSPMKGHSHVYWYRQLPEEGLKFMVYLQKENIIDESGMPKERFSAEFPKEGPSILRIQQVVRGDSAAYFCASSPPSTGGFLGTDTQYFGPGTRLTVL.

The chain carries TRBV2 and TRBJ1-1; D remains ambiguous. CDR3 length equals 13 residues. Trimming removed 7 bases from V and 1 base from J, with 10 bases in between. The germline V gene has CDR1 SNHLY and CDR2 FYNNEI. The CDR3 here is CASTEQPNTEAFF. DNA of the CDR3: TGTGCCAGCACAGAACAGCCGAACACTGAAGCTTTCTTT.

The chain links TRBV10-3 to TRBJ2-3; 7 nucleotides align to TRBD2. Trimming cost V 10 bases and J 2 bases; bases outside gene matches: 24. The germline gives CDR1 ENHRY, CDR2 SYGVKD. The length of the CDR3 is 19 residues. CDR3 sequence (DNA): TGTGCCACTTCCTCTGGTTTAGGGAGGGCCAGTACGAACACAGATACGCAGTATTTT. This codes for CATSSGLGRASTNTDTQYF.

V usage is TRBV6-6 and J usage is TRBJ1-1, with 7 bases that match TRBD1. V shed 6 bases, J shed 3 bases, and the junction held 4 bases outside the gene matches. CDR1 is MNHNY and CDR2 is SVGAGI in the germline V gene (reference sequence). The CDR3 consists of 13 residues. The DNA for the CDR3 is TGTGCCAGCAGAGCTGACAGGGACACTGAAGCTTTCTTT. It specifies CASRADRDTEAFF.

This chain connects TRBV9 to TRBJ2-5, with 12 bases aligning to TRBD2. The CDR3 totals 18 residues. CDR1 is SGDLS and CDR2 is YYNGEE in the germline V gene. J gave up 2 bases and V 0 bases, and 8 bases lay outside the gene matches. The CDR3 spells CASSVVSSGGAEQETQYF. CDR3 nucleotide sequence: TGTGCCAGCAGCGTAGTGTCTAGCGGGGGGGCGGAACAAGAGACCCAGTACTTC.

V usage is TRBV6-4 and J usage is TRBJ2-6; possible D gene TRBD1, 5 bases. This CDR3 is built from 16 residues. With 2 bases removed from V and 0 bases from J, the gap between germline ends came to 8 bases. CDR1 and CDR2 (germline): MRHNA, SNTAGT. This CDR3 is CASSDGASSGANVLTF. Here the CDR3 DNA reads TGTGCCAGCAGTGACGGGGCCAGCTCTGGGGCCAACGTCCTGACTTTC.

This rearrangement joins TRBV5-1 to TRBJ2-7; TRBD1 matches 12 bases. The CDR3 consists of 15 residues. Trimming removed 7 bases from V and 2 bases from J; junction bases left unmatched: 7. CDR1 and CDR2 from the germline V gene are SGHRS and YFSETQ. CDR3 amino acids: CASAPGTGGTYEQYF. In DNA form, the CDR3 reads TGCGCCAGCGCCCCTGGGACAGGGGGCACCTACGAGCAGTACTTC.

The CDR3 protein is CASSLYSGTYTGELFF. CDR3 in DNA: TGTGCCAGCAGCTTATACAGCGGGACGTACACCGGGGAGCTGTTTTTT. V and J are TRBV7-2 and TRBJ2-2; 7 bases agree with TRBD2. The CDR3 is made up of 16 amino acids. The V gene's germline CDR1 is SGHTA and CDR2 FQGNSA. Trimming took 2 bases from V and 3 from J; bases not matched to a gene: 6.

The chain recombines TRBV9 with TRBJ2-7, with TRBD1 matching 10 bases. From germline, CDR1 is SGDLS and CDR2 YYNGEE. CDR3 length: 15 residues. Germline trimming cut 2 bases from V and 7 bases from J; bases unmatched to any gene: 9. This CDR3 is CASSVGTGDREEQYF. DNA of the CDR3: TGTGCCAGCAGCGTCGGGACAGGGGATCGGGAAGAGCAGTACTTC.

There are a few counts of this clone. The chain links TRBV7-6 to TRBJ2-1; 8 bases map to TRBD1. Germline V gene lookup returns CDR1 SGHVS and CDR2 FNYEAQ. The CDR3 is 15 amino acids. V shed 1 base, J shed 6 bases, and the junction held 5 bases outside the gene matches. CDR3 residues: CASSLVQGVGNEQFF. Here the CDR3 DNA reads TGTGCCAGCAGCTTAGTACAGGGGGTTGGCAATGAGCAGTTCTTC.

The rearrangement links TRBV6-6 to TRBJ1-2; D unclear. The CDR3 length is 11 residues. CDR1 and CDR2 from the germline V gene are MNHNY and SVGAGI (reference sequence). V was clipped by 7 bases and J by 5 bases, with 8 bases between them. For the CDR3, the DNA is TGTGCCAGCACCGGGAATTATGGCTACACCTTC. This sequence encodes CASTGNYGYTF.

A few counts support this clone. The chain employs TRBV10-1 and TRBJ2-5, with TRBD2 identical over 9 bases. There are 14 residues in the CDR3. J was trimmed by 5 bases and V by 5 bases; bases with no gene match: 6. Germline CDR1 reads WNHNN; CDR2 reads SYGVQD (reference sequence). The CDR3 reads CASSPAGGWETQYF. CDR3 nucleotide sequence: TGCGCCAGCAGTCCAGCGGGAGGTTGGGAGACCCAGTACTTC.

The rearrangement links TRBV28 to TRBJ2-3; 9 nucleotides align to TRBD2. Germline V gene data show CDR1 as MDHEN and CDR2 as SYDVKM. The J segment lost 0 bases and the V segment lost 5 bases, leaving 3 bases of the junction unmatched. There are 15 residues in the CDR3. DNA for the CDR3: TGTGCCAGCAGTGTAGCGGGAGTAAGCACAGATACGCAGTATTTT. Translated, it gives CASSVAGVSTDTQYF.